These T cell receptor beta chains were read from a single sample in a study of shared clonotypes between healthy human individuals. The repertoire was sequenced with immunoSEQ multiplex PCR; TCRdb's copy has only in-frame clones and lacks some. The sample holds about 990,000 clones, around 78% seen once. Input material: memory CD4+ T cells from PBMCs. The receptors were gathered from a young man in good health. Some clones in this sample may be carry-over from other donors' samples. CDR3s include the opening cysteine and the closing phenylalanine or tryptophan. A D gene is named only where the DNA matches it firmly. Expanded clones are given a class, and other clones once, few, many or no size at all.

v_gene: TRBV4-2
d_gene: .
j_gene: TRBJ2-6
abundance: .
CDR3aa: CASSQLTGANVLTF
CDR3nt: TGTGCCAGCAGTCAATTAACTGGGGCCAACGTCCTGACTTTC

v_gene: TRBV15
d_gene: TRBD2
j_gene: TRBJ2-5
abundance: .
CDR3aa: CATSRGRDQETQYF
CDR3nt: TGTGCCACCAGCCGGGGGAGGGACCAAGAGACCCAGTACTTC

v_gene: TRBV7-8
d_gene: .
j_gene: TRBJ2-1
abundance: many
CDR3aa: CASSLAIQKRNNEQFF
CDR3nt: TGTGCCAGCAGCTTAGCGATCCAGAAACGGAACAATGAGCAGTTCTTC

v_gene: TRBV30
d_gene: .
j_gene: TRBJ2-1
abundance: .
CDR3aa: CAWSGTGGRNEQFF
CDR3nt: TGTGCCTGGAGTGGGACCGGAGGAAGGAATGAGCAGTTCTTC

v_gene: TRBV6-5
d_gene: .
j_gene: TRBJ2-2
abundance: .
CDR3aa: CASRGPGDTGELFF
CDR3nt: TGTGCCAGCAGGGGCCCAGGGGACACCGGGGAGCTGTTTTTT

v_gene: TRBV30
d_gene: .
j_gene: TRBJ2-3
abundance: few
CDR3aa: CAWSDSTDTQYF
CDR3nt: TGTGCCTGGAGTGACAGCACAGATACGCAGTATTTT

v_gene: TRBV7-8
d_gene: TRBD1
j_gene: TRBJ2-1
abundance: .
CDR3aa: CASSPRTGKQFF
CDR3nt: TGTGCCAGCAGCCCCCGGACAGGGAAGCAGTTCTTC

v_gene: TRBV7-6
d_gene: .
j_gene: TRBJ2-7
abundance: .
CDR3aa: CASSLEGRGEQYF
CDR3nt: TGTGCCAGCAGCTTAGAAGGCCGGGGCGAGCAGTACTTC

v_gene: TRBV6-5
d_gene: .
j_gene: TRBJ2-1
abundance: once
CDR3aa: CASSYSKIARYNEQFF
CDR3nt: TGTGCCAGCAGTTACTCGAAAATCGCCAGGTACAATGAGCAGTTCTTC

v_gene: TRBV7-9
d_gene: .
j_gene: TRBJ1-4
abundance: .
CDR3aa: CASSQGGTDEKLFF
CDR3nt: TGTGCCAGCAGCCAAGGGGGTACGGATGAAAAACTGTTTTTT

v_gene: TRBV11-2
d_gene: TRBD2
j_gene: TRBJ2-7
abundance: .
CDR3aa: CASSLTGTSAAWQYF
CDR3nt: TGTGCCAGCAGCTTGACCGGGACTAGCGCGGCGTGGCAGTACTTC

v_gene: TRBV5-1
d_gene: .
j_gene: TRBJ2-1
abundance: .
CDR3aa: CASSLTSRTINEQFF
CDR3nt: TGCGCCAGCAGCTTGACTAGCCGGACCATCAATGAGCAGTTCTTC

v_gene: TRBV5-1
d_gene: .
j_gene: TRBJ2-2
abundance: .
CDR3aa: CASSLGTYTGELFF
CDR3nt: TGCGCCAGCAGCTTGGGCACGTACACCGGGGAGCTGTTTTTT

v_gene: TRBV7-2
d_gene: .
j_gene: TRBJ1-2
abundance: .
CDR3aa: CASSFGGGGYTF
CDR3nt: TGTGCCAGCAGCTTTGGGGGAGGAGGCTACACCTTC

v_gene: TRBV5-1
d_gene: TRBD2
j_gene: TRBJ2-1
abundance: .
CDR3aa: CASSLVEGGQGKQFF
CDR3nt: TGCGCCAGCAGCTTGGTGGAGGGAGGGCAAGGGAAGCAGTTCTTC

v_gene: TRBV11-2
d_gene: .
j_gene: TRBJ2-5
abundance: .
CDR3aa: CASSLEPGGIQETQYF
CDR3nt: TGTGCCAGCAGCTTAGAACCAGGGGGGATCCAAGAGACCCAGTACTTC

v_gene: TRBV19
d_gene: .
j_gene: TRBJ1-2
abundance: .
CDR3aa: CASSNGAGGYTF
CDR3nt: TGTGCCAGTAGTAATGGGGCCGGGGGCTACACCTTC

v_gene: TRBV15
d_gene: TRBD2
j_gene: TRBJ2-1
abundance: .
CDR3aa: CATSRPPPLADNEQFF
CDR3nt: TGTGCCACCAGCAGACCGCCCCCACTAGCGGACAATGAGCAGTTCTTC

v_gene: TRBV5-1
d_gene: TRBD2
j_gene: TRBJ2-7
abundance: .
CDR3aa: CASSLEGLAGGYSYEQYF
CDR3nt: TGCGCCAGCAGCTTGGAAGGACTAGCGGGAGGGTACTCCTACGAGCAGTACTTC

v_gene: TRBV18
d_gene: .
j_gene: TRBJ1-1
abundance: .
CDR3aa: CASSPMQGLNTEAFF
CDR3nt: TGTGCCAGCTCACCAATGCAGGGCCTGAACACTGAAGCTTTCTTT

v_gene: TRBV7-9
d_gene: TRBD2
j_gene: TRBJ2-1
abundance: .
CDR3aa: CASSSRGLAGGNEQFF
CDR3nt: TGTGCCAGCAGCTCCCGGGGACTAGCGGGAGGTAATGAGCAGTTCTTC

v_gene: TRBV7-2
d_gene: TRBD1
j_gene: TRBJ2-7
abundance: .
CDR3aa: CASSIGQGAYEQYF
CDR3nt: TGTGCCAGCAGCATCGGACAGGGGGCTTACGAGCAGTACTTC

v_gene: TRBV10-3
d_gene: TRBD1
j_gene: TRBJ1-3
abundance: .
CDR3aa: CAIRGTDTGNTIYF
CDR3nt: TGTGCCATCAGGGGGACAGACACTGGAAACACCATATATTTT

v_gene: TRBV5-6
d_gene: .
j_gene: TRBJ2-7
abundance: .
CDR3aa: CASSFRAGRYEQYF
CDR3nt: TGTGCCAGCAGCTTTAGGGCAGGAAGGTACGAGCAGTACTTC

v_gene: TRBV28
d_gene: .
j_gene: TRBJ2-2
abundance: .
CDR3aa: CASSSRPGAGAGRTGELFF
CDR3nt: TGTGCCAGCAGTTCCCGCCCAGGGGCCGGGGCCGGGAGGACCGGGGAGCTGTTTTTT

v_gene: TRBV19
d_gene: .
j_gene: TRBJ1-2
abundance: .
CDR3aa: CASSIDLGRRNYGYTF
CDR3nt: TGTGCCAGTAGTATAGATCTCGGGCGACGGAACTATGGCTACACCTTC

v_gene: TRBV7-2
d_gene: TRBD1
j_gene: TRBJ1-2
abundance: .
CDR3aa: CASSLTGVLGYTF
CDR3nt: TGTGCCAGCAGCTTAACAGGGGTGCTGGGCTACACCTTC

v_gene: TRBV5-1
d_gene: .
j_gene: TRBJ2-6
abundance: .
CDR3aa: CASMYGGSGANVLTF
CDR3nt: TGCGCCAGCATGTATGGGGGATCTGGGGCCAACGTCCTGACTTTC

v_gene: TRBV28
d_gene: .
j_gene: TRBJ1-2
abundance: once
CDR3aa: CASSKTGFRGYTF
CDR3nt: TGTGCCAGCAGTAAGACAGGTTTCAGAGGCTACACCTTC

v_gene: TRBV7-8
d_gene: .
j_gene: TRBJ1-6
abundance: .
CDR3aa: CASSLKGGSYNSPLHF
CDR3nt: TGTGCCAGCAGCTTAAAGGGGGGCTCCTATAATTCACCCCTCCACTTT

v_gene: TRBV5-1
d_gene: TRBD2
j_gene: TRBJ2-1
abundance: .
CDR3aa: CASSLDAGVSNEQFF
CDR3nt: TGCGCCAGCAGCTTGGATGCGGGGGTTAGCAATGAGCAGTTCTTC

v_gene: TRBV6-5
d_gene: .
j_gene: TRBJ1-5
abundance: .
CDR3aa: CASSEGRARQPQHF
CDR3nt: TGTGCCAGCAGCGAGGGGCGAGCTCGACAGCCCCAGCATTTT

v_gene: TRBV4-1
d_gene: .
j_gene: TRBJ1-1
abundance: .
CDR3aa: CASSQGQTGPQNTEAFF
CDR3nt: TGCGCCAGCAGCCAAGGCCAGACAGGTCCCCAGAACACTGAAGCTTTCTTT

v_gene: TRBV7-8
d_gene: .
j_gene: TRBJ1-4
abundance: .
CDR3aa: CASSPQRQAGEKLFF
CDR3nt: TGTGCCAGCAGCCCGCAGAGGCAGGCAGGCGAAAAACTGTTTTTT

v_gene: TRBV7-3
d_gene: .
j_gene: TRBJ2-2
abundance: once
CDR3aa: CASSLGPTTGELFF
CDR3nt: TGTGCCAGCAGCTTAGGACCCACCACCGGGGAGCTGTTTTTT

v_gene: TRBV27
d_gene: .
j_gene: TRBJ1-4
abundance: .
CDR3aa: CASMERGKLFF
CDR3nt: TGTGCCAGCATGGAACGTGGAAAACTGTTTTTT

v_gene: TRBV2
d_gene: .
j_gene: TRBJ1-5
abundance: .
CDR3aa: CASSRTLGGGQPQHF
CDR3nt: TGTGCCAGCAGTAGGACCCTAGGGGGGGGTCAGCCCCAGCATTTT

v_gene: TRBV2
d_gene: TRBD1
j_gene: TRBJ2-7
abundance: .
CDR3aa: CASGQGVHEQYF
CDR3nt: TGTGCCAGCGGGCAGGGGGTCCACGAGCAGTACTTC

v_gene: TRBV28
d_gene: .
j_gene: TRBJ2-5
abundance: .
CDR3aa: CASSLPGQETQYF
CDR3nt: TGTGCCAGCAGTTTGCCAGGCCAGGAGACCCAGTACTTC

v_gene: TRBV7-3
d_gene: TRBD2
j_gene: TRBJ2-3
abundance: few
CDR3aa: CASSLLAGGTDTQYF
CDR3nt: TGTGCCAGCAGCTTACTAGCGGGAGGCACAGATACGCAGTATTTT

v_gene: TRBV9
d_gene: .
j_gene: TRBJ2-5
abundance: .
CDR3aa: CASSVGPNQETQYF
CDR3nt: TGTGCCAGCAGCGTAGGCCCTAACCAAGAGACCCAGTACTTC

v_gene: TRBV4-1
d_gene: .
j_gene: TRBJ2-7
abundance: few
CDR3aa: CASSHPVSGLYEQYF
CDR3nt: TGCGCCAGCAGCCACCCCGTTTCGGGCCTCTACGAGCAGTACTTC

v_gene: TRBV4-1
d_gene: .
j_gene: TRBJ2-3
abundance: few
CDR3aa: CASSPLQFSTDTQYF
CDR3nt: TGCGCCAGCAGCCCACTACAGTTCAGCACAGATACGCAGTATTTT

v_gene: TRBV30
d_gene: .
j_gene: TRBJ1-2
abundance: .
CDR3aa: CAWSMGGYGYTF
CDR3nt: TGTGCCTGGAGTATGGGCGGCTATGGCTACACCTTC

v_gene: TRBV7-2
d_gene: .
j_gene: TRBJ2-5
abundance: .
CDR3aa: CASSLAGSQETQYF
CDR3nt: TGTGCCAGCAGCTTGGCAGGGAGCCAAGAGACCCAGTACTTC

v_gene: TRBV21-1
d_gene: .
j_gene: TRBJ2-7
abundance: .
CDR3aa: CASSKLRRTGYEQYF
CDR3nt: TGTGCCAGCAGCAAACTCAGACGGACAGGTTACGAGCAGTACTTC

v_gene: TRBV7-3
d_gene: TRBD2
j_gene: TRBJ2-1
abundance: .
CDR3aa: CASSPGTSGSSYNEQFF
CDR3nt: TGTGCCAGCAGCCCCGGGACTAGCGGGAGCTCCTACAATGAGCAGTTCTTC

v_gene: TRBV28
d_gene: TRBD1
j_gene: TRBJ2-2
abundance: .
CDR3aa: CASSFARQGASGELFF
CDR3nt: TGTGCCAGCAGTTTCGCGAGACAGGGGGCCTCCGGGGAGCTGTTTTTT

v_gene: TRBV10-3
d_gene: TRBD2
j_gene: TRBJ2-3
abundance: .
CDR3aa: CAISPNSGRSADTQYF
CDR3nt: TGTGCCATTTCACCAAATAGCGGGAGATCGGCAGATACGCAGTATTTT

v_gene: TRBV7-8
d_gene: .
j_gene: TRBJ2-1
abundance: .
CDR3aa: CASSLVGFYNEQFF
CDR3nt: TGTGCCAGCAGCTTAGTGGGCTTCTACAATGAGCAGTTCTTC

v_gene: TRBV28
d_gene: .
j_gene: TRBJ2-7
abundance: .
CDR3aa: CASSKTGTISYEQYF
CDR3nt: TGTGCCAGCAGCAAGACCGGGACGATAAGCTACGAGCAGTACTTC

v_gene: TRBV2
d_gene: .
j_gene: TRBJ2-3
abundance: .
CDR3aa: CASSDPRRSSTDTQYF
CDR3nt: TGTGCCAGCAGTGACCCCCGGCGTTCGAGCACAGATACGCAGTATTTT

v_gene: TRBV5-1
d_gene: .
j_gene: TRBJ2-1
abundance: .
CDR3aa: CASQRSENNEQFF
CDR3nt: TGCGCCAGCCAGAGATCAGAAAACAATGAGCAGTTCTTC

v_gene: TRBV11-3
d_gene: .
j_gene: TRBJ2-1
abundance: .
CDR3aa: CASSTSTIVGEQFF
CDR3nt: TGTGCCAGCAGCACCTCGACTATTGTCGGAGAGCAGTTCTTC